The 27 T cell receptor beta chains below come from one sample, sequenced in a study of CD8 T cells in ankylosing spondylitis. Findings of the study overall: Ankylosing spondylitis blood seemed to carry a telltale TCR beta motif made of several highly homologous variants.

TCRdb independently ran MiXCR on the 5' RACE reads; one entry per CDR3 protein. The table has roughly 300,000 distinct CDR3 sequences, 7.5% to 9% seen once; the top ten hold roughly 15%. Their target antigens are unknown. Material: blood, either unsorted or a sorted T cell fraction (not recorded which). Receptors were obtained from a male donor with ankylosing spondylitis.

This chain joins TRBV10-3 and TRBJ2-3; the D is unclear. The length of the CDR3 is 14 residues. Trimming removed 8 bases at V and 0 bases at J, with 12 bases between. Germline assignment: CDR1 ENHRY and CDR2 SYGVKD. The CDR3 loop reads CAIGRVASTDTQYF. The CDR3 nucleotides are TGTGCCATCGGACGGGTGGCCAGCACAGATACGCAGTATTTT.

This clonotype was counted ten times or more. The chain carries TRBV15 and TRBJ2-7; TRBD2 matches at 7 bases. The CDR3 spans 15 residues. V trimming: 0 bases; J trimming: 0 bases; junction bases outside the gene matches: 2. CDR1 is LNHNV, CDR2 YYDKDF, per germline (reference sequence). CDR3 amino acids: CATSRDWGGSYEQYF. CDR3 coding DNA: TGTGCCACCAGCAGAGATTGGGGGGGCTCCTACGAGCAGTACTTC.

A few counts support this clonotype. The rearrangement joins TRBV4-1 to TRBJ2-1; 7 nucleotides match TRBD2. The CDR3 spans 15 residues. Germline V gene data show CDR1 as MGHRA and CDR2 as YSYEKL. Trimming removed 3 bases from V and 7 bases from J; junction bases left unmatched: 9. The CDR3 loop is CASSHTTSSRNEQFF. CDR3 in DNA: TGCGCCAGCAGCCACACGACTAGCTCTAGGAATGAGCAGTTCTTC.

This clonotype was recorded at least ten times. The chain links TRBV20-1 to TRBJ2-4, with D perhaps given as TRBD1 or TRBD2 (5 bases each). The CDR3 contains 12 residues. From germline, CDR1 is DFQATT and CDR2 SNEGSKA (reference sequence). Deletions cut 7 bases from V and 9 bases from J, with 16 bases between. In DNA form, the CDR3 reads TGCAGTGGATCAGAGGGGAGAAGCATTCAGTACTTC. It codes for CSGSEGRSIQYF.

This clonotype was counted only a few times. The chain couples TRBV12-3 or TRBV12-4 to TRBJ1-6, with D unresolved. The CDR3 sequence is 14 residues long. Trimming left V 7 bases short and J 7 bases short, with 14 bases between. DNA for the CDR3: TGTGCCAGCACCCGGAGGGATTGGAATTCACCCCTCCACTTT. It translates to CASTRRDWNSPLHF.

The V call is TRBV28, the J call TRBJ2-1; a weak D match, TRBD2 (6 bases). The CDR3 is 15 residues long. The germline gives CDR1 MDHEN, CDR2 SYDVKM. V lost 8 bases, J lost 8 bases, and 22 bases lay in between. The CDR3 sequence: CASSLPAGGRYEQFF. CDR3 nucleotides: TGTGCCAGCTCCCTCCCCGCCGGAGGGCGGTATGAGCAGTTCTTC.

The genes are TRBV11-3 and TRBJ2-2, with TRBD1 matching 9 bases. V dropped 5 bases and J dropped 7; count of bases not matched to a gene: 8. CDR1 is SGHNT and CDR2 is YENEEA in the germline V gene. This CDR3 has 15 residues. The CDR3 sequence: CASSPRSDRGGELFF. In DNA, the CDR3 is TGTGCCAGCAGCCCCCGGTCGGACAGGGGCGGGGAGCTGTTTTTT. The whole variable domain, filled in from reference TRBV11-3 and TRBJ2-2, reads EAGVVQSPRYKIIEKKQPVAFWCNPISGHNTLYWYLQNLGQGPELLIRYENEEAVDDSQLPKDRFSAERLKGVDSTLKIQPAELGDSAVYLCASSPRSDRGGELFFGEGSRLTVL.

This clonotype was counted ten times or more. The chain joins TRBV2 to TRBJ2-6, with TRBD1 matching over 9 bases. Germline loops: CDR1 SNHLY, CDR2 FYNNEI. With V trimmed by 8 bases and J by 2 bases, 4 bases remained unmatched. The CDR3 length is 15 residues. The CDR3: CASSRDRAGANVLTF. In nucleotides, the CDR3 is TGTGCCAGCTCCCGGGACAGGGCTGGGGCCAACGTCCTGACTTTC.

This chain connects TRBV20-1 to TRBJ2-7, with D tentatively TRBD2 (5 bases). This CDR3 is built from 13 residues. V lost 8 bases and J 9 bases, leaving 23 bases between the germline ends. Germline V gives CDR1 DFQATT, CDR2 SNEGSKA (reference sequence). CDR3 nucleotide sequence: TGCAGTCCTCTTCTAGCCCCTGAGAGTCGGCAGTACTTC. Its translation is CSPLLAPESRQYF.

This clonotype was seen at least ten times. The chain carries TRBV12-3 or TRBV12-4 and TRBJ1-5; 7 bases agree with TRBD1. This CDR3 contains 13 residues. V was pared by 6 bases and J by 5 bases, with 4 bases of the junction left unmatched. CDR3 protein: CASRTGLDQPQHF. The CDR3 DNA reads TGTGCCAGCAGGACAGGGTTAGATCAGCCCCAGCATTTT.

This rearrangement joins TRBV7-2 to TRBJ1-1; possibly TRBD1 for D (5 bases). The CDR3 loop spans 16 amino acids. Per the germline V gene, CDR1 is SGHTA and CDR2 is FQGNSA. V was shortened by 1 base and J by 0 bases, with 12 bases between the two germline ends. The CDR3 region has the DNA TGTGCCAGCAGCTTAGATGGGGGGTCCATGAACACTGAAGCTTTCTTT. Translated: CASSLDGGSMNTEAFF.

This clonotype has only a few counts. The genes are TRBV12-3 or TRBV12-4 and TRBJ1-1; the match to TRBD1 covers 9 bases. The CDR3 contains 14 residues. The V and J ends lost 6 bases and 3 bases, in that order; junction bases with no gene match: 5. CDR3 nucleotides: TGTGCCAGCAGCTACAGGGGGCCTTACACTGAAGCTTTCTTT. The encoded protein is CASSYRGPYTEAFF.

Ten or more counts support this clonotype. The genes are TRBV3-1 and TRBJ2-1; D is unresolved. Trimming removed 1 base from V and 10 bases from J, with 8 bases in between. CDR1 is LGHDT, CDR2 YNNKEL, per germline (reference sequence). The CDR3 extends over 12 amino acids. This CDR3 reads CASSQAGLEQFF. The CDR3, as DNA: TGTGCCAGCAGCCAAGCGGGTCTCGAGCAGTTCTTC.

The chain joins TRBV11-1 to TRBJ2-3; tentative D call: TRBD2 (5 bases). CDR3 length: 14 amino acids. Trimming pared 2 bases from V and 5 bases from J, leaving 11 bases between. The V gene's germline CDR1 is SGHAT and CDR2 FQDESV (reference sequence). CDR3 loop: CASSLITAGDTQYF. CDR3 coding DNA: TGTGCCAGCAGCTTAATTACCGCGGGAGATACGCAGTATTTT.

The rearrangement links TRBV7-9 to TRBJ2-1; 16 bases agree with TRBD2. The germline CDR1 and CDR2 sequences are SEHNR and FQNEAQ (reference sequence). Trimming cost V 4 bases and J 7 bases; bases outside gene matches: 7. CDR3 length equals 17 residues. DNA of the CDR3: TGTGCCAGCAGCTCCGGGACTAGCGGGAGGGCAATAAATGAGCAGTTCTTC. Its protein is CASSSGTSGRAINEQFF.

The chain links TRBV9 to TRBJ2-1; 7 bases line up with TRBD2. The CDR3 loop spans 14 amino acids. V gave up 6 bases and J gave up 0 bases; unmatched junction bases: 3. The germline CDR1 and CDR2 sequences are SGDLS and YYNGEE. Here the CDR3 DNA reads TGTGCCAGCAACGGCGGGAGCTCCTACAATGAGCAGTTCTTC. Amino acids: CASNGGSSYNEQFF.

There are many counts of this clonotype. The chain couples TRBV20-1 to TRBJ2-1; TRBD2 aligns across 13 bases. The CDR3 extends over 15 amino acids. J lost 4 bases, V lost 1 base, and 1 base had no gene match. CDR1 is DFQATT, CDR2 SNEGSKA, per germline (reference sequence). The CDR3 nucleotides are TGCAGTGCTAGAGTACTAGCGGGAGGGTACAATGAGCAGTTCTTC. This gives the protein CSARVLAGGYNEQFF.

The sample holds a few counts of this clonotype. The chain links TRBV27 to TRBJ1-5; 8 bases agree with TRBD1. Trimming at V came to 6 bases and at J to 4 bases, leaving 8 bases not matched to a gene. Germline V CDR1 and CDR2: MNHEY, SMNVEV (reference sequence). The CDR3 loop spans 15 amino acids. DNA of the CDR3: TGTGCCAGCAGACAGACAGGGGAAAGGAATCAGCCCCAGCATTTT. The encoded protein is CASRQTGERNQPQHF.

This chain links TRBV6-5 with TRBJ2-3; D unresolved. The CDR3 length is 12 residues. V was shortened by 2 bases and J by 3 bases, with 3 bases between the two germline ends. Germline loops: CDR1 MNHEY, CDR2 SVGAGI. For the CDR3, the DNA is TGTGCCAGCAGTTACACTACAGATACGCAGTATTTT. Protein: CASSYTTDTQYF.

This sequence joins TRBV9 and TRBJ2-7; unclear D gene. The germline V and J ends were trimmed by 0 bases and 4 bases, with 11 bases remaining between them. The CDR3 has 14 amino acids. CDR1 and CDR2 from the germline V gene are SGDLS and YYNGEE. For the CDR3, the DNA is TGTGCCAGCAGCGTAGACGGAAGCTCTTACGAGCAGTACTTC. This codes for CASSVDGSSYEQYF.

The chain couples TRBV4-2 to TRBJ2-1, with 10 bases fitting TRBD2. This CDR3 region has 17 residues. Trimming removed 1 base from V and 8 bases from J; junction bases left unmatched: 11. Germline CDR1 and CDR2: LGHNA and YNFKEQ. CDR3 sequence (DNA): TGTGCCAGCAGCCAAGGGGCCGGGACTAGCGAGTATTATGAGCAGTTCTTC. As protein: CASSQGAGTSEYYEQFF.

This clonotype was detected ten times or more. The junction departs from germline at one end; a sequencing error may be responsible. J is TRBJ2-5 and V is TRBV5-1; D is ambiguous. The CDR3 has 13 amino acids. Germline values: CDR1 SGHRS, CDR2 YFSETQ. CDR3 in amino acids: CASSLTAQETQYF. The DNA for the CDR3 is TGTGCCAGCAGCTTGACGGCACAAGAGACCCAGTACTTC.

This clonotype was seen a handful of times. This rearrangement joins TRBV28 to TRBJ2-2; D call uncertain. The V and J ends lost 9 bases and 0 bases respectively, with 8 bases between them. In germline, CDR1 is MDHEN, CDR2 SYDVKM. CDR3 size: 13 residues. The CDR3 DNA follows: TGTGCCAGTCTTCTCCCGAACACCGGGGAGCTGTTTTTT. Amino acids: CASLLPNTGELFF.

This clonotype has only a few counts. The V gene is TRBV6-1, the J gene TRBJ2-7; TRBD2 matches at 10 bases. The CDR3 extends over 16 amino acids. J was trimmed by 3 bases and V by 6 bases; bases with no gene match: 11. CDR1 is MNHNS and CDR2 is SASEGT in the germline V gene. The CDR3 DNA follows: TGTGCCAGCAGAAGCACCGGGACTAGCGATTACTACGAGCAGTACTTC. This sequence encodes CASRSTGTSDYYEQYF.

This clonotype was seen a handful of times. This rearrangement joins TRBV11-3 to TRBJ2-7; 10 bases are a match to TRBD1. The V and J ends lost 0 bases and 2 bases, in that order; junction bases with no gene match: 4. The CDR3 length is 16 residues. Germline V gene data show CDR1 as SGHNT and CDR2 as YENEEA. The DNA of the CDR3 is TGTGCCAGCAGCTTAGAACGGACAGGGGGAACCTACGAGCAGTACTTC. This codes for CASSLERTGGTYEQYF.

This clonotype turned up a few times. CDR3 in amino acids: CASSPWGGANVLTF. In DNA, the CDR3 is TGTGCCAGTAGTCCCTGGGGGGGGGCCAACGTCCTGACTTTC. J is TRBJ2-6 and V is TRBV19; perhaps D is TRBD1 or TRBD2 (5 bases each). V was shortened by 5 bases and J by 4 bases, with 9 bases between the two germline ends. Germline V gene data show CDR1 as LNHDA and CDR2 as SQIVND (reference sequence). The CDR3 spans 14 residues.

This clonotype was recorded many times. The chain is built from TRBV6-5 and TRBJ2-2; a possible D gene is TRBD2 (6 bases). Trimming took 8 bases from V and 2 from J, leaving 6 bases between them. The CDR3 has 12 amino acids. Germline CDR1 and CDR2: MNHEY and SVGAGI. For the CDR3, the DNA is TGTGCCAGCGCGGGAAACACCGGGGAGCTGTTTTTT. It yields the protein CASAGNTGELFF.